The 7 T cell receptor beta chains below come from one sample, sequenced in a study of cytomegalovirus exposure and HLA in healthy donors. The PCR was carried out with 60 Vbeta primers and 13 Jbeta primers. Clones were sequenced by immunoSEQ multiplex PCR, and TCRdb holds only the in-frame ones, with some missing. The sample includes about 210,000 clones, roughly 87% of them seen just once. Sequencing used PBMCs. The receptors stem from a man aged 35-49 years in good health and CMV-seropositive.

The rearrangement links TRBV6-5 to TRBJ1-5, with TRBD1 matching 7 bases. V gave up 6 bases and J gave up 4 bases; unmatched junction bases: 6. The CDR3 runs 14 residues. Germline assignment: CDR1 MNHEY and CDR2 SVGAGI. The CDR3 sequence is CASRPGTANQPQHF. The CDR3 DNA reads as TGTGCCAGCAGGCCCGGGACAGCAAATCAGCCCCAGCATTTT.

The rearrangement links TRBV5-1 to TRBJ2-6; 8 positions match TRBD2. The CDR3 is 17 amino acids. V lost 4 bases to trimming and J lost 0 bases; unmatched junction nucleotides: 6. Germline CDR1 reads SGHRS; CDR2 reads YFSETQ. The CDR3 protein is CASSTSGGRSGANVLTF. The DNA of the CDR3 is TGCGCCAGCAGCACGAGCGGGGGCCGCTCTGGGGCCAACGTCCTGACTTTC. Full variable domain (rest looked up from reference TRBV5-1 and TRBJ2-6): KAGVTQTPRYLIKTRGQQVTLSCSPISGHRSVSWYQQTPGQGLQFLFEYFSETQRNKGNFPGRFSGRQFSNSRSEMNVSTLELGDSALYLCASSTSGGRSGANVLTFGAGSRLTVL.

This clone appeared a single time. V usage is TRBV27 and J usage is TRBJ2-7; TRBD2 agrees at 12 bases. CDR1 and CDR2 (germline): MNHEY, SMNVEV (reference sequence). J lost 0 bases, V lost 4 bases, and 13 bases had no gene match. The CDR3 has 19 amino acids. The CDR3 loop is CASSSLHPGLAGSSYEQYF. In DNA, the CDR3 is TGTGCCAGCAGTTCCCTCCATCCAGGACTAGCGGGAAGCTCCTACGAGCAGTACTTC.

This chain joins TRBV5-6 and TRBJ1-4; D is unclear. V lost 2 bases and J 0 bases, leaving 11 bases between the germline ends. There are 16 residues in the CDR3. CDR1 is SGHDT, CDR2 YYEEEE, per germline. The CDR3 DNA reads TGTGCCAGCAGCTTTAAAACCGGGACAACTAATGAAAAACTGTTTTTT. Translated: CASSFKTGTTNEKLFF.

V usage is TRBV30 and J usage is TRBJ1-1; the match to TRBD1 covers 7 bases. The V gene's germline CDR1 is GTSNPN and CDR2 SVGIG (reference sequence). The CDR3 is 13 amino acids. J gave up 3 bases and V 3 bases, and 4 bases lay outside the gene matches. The CDR3 DNA reads TGTGCCTGGAGGACGACAGGGTACACTGAAGCTTTCTTT. Translation gives CAWRTTGYTEAFF.

The chain employs TRBV15 and TRBJ2-7; 13 bases line up with TRBD2. Unmatched junction bases numbered 10, after V lost 3 bases and J lost 2 bases. The length of the CDR3 is 18 residues. Germline CDR1 reads LNHNV; CDR2 reads YYDKDF (reference sequence). The CDR3 loop reads CATSSSGLAGVIAYEQYV. As DNA, the CDR3 is TGTGCCACCAGCAGCTCAGGACTAGCGGGAGTAATAGCCTACGAGCAGTACGTC.

CDR3 DNA: TGTGCCAGTAGTATAGATCGGGAGCAGCCCCAGCATTTT. Its translation: CASSIDREQPQHF. The rearrangement uses TRBV19 and TRBJ1-5; D remains unclear. V lost 0 bases to trimming and J lost 7 bases, with 7 bases between them. The CDR3 contains 13 residues. From germline, CDR1 is LNHDA and CDR2 SQIVND (reference sequence).